A single sample gave rise to the 2 T cell receptor beta chains below, sequenced in a study of blood T cell repertoires in COVID-19. Sequencing used immunoSEQ multiplex PCR; TCRdb keeps in-frame clones, though not all of them. The table shows about 82,000 clones, with 80% occurring only once. Sequencing was performed on peripheral blood. These receptors were taken from a woman aged 40 to 50 with active or convalescent COVID-19.

The chain combines TRBV5-1 with TRBJ2-1; D gene ambiguous. The CDR3 runs to 16 residues. V lost 3 bases and J lost 0, with 13 bases in between. Germline CDR1 reads SGHRS; CDR2 reads YFSETQ. CDR3 region: CASSWQDTSSYNEQFF. The CDR3 coding sequence is TGCGCCAGCAGCTGGCAAGACACGAGCTCCTACAATGAGCAGTTCTTC.

The chain uses TRBV5-1 and TRBJ2-4; a possible D gene is TRBD1 (5 bases). The CDR3 runs to 16 residues. V shed 0 bases and J shed 0 bases, with 10 bases lying between them. The germline V gene has CDR1 SGHRS and CDR2 YFSETQ. CDR3 loop: CASSLEAGLAKNIQYF. DNA for the CDR3: TGCGCCAGCAGCTTGGAGGCAGGGTTAGCCAAAAACATTCAGTACTTC.